This passage covers 13 T cell receptor beta chains from one sample sequenced in a study of blood T cell repertoires in COVID-19. The data were produced by immunoSEQ multiplex PCR, yet TCRdb's version contains in-frame clones alone and is incomplete. Of fewer than 150,000 clones listed, around three quarters are singletons. Sequenced sample: peripheral blood. These receptors originate from a human donor in a cohort sampled during active COVID-19.

A few counts support this clone. DNA for the CDR3: TGTGCCAGCAGCTTCGGGGGGCAAAATTCACCCCTCCACTTT. This codes for CASSFGGQNSPLHF. V and J are TRBV5-6 and TRBJ1-6; TRBD1 is a possible D gene (6 bases). The CDR3 has 14 residues. The germline V and J ends were trimmed by 2 bases and 7 bases, with 10 bases remaining between them. Germline lookup yields CDR1 SGHDT and CDR2 YYEEEE.

The V call is TRBV2, the J call TRBJ1-1; TRBD1 matches 7 bases. This CDR3 has 17 residues. Per the germline V gene, CDR1 is SNHLY and CDR2 is FYNNEI. J lost 5 bases, V lost 6 bases, and 18 bases had no gene match. The CDR3 reads CASRDASGLTGLTEAFF. In nucleotides, the CDR3 is TGTGCCAGCAGGGATGCCTCTGGACTGACAGGGCTTACTGAAGCTTTCTTT.

In this sample, this clone turned up a few times. The J gene is TRBJ1-4, the V gene TRBV6-5; 7 bases are a match to TRBD1. In germline, CDR1 is MNHEY, CDR2 SVGAGI. CDR3 length: 15 amino acids. J was trimmed by 4 bases and V by 8 bases; bases with no gene match: 10. The CDR3 reads CASGSPGQFNEKLFF. For the CDR3, the DNA is TGTGCCAGCGGCTCTCCGGGACAGTTTAATGAAAAACTGTTTTTT.

CDR3 region: CASSPSGTPSLGIYGYTF. DNA for the CDR3: TGTGCCAGCAGCCCGTCCGGGACACCGTCTTTGGGTATCTATGGCTACACCTTC. The rearrangement links TRBV7-3 to TRBJ1-2, with TRBD1 as a possible D gene (6 bases). CDR3 size: 18 residues. The ends were cut back, 5 bases at V and 4 bases at J, with 26 bases in the middle. CDR1 and CDR2 from the germline V gene are SGHTA and FQGTGA.

Many counts were recorded for this clone. The chain uses TRBV9 and TRBJ1-6; D is perhaps TRBD1 (5 bases). This CDR3 has 15 residues. V was shortened by 1 base and J by 5 bases, with 10 bases between the two germline ends. Per germline, CDR1 SGDLS and CDR2 YYNGEE. CDR3 bases: TGTGCCAGCAGCGTATCAGGGCAGGATAATTCACCCCTCCACTTT. Encoded protein: CASSVSGQDNSPLHF.

CDR3 loop: CASSPPRQGDTEAFF. The CDR3 region has the DNA TGCGCCAGCAGCCCACCTAGGCAGGGGGACACTGAAGCTTTCTTT. V is TRBV5-1 and J is TRBJ1-1, with 7 bases lining up with TRBD1. Trimming cost V 4 bases and J 3 bases; bases outside gene matches: 9. The CDR3 sequence is 15 residues long. The germline V gene has CDR1 SGHRS and CDR2 YFSETQ.

CDR3 DNA sequence: TGTGCCAGCAGGGGAGCCGGCCTCTACGAGCAGTACTTC. This sequence encodes CASRGAGLYEQYF. This chain links TRBV2 with TRBJ2-7, with a tentative D call TRBD2 (5 bases). Germline CDR1 reads SNHLY; CDR2 reads FYNNEI. This CDR3 is 13 amino acids long. V was pared by 6 bases and J by 3 bases, with 12 bases between.

The genes are TRBV27 and TRBJ2-3, with a weak D call TRBD2 (5 bases). The CDR3 runs 15 residues. Germline V gives CDR1 MNHEY, CDR2 SMNVEV (reference sequence). With 5 bases removed from V and 1 base from J, the gap between germline ends came to 13 bases. The CDR3 nucleotides read TGTGCCAGCAGTCCCTACGGTAGCGGCACAGATACGCAGTATTTT. Translation gives CASSPYGSGTDTQYF.

This chain links TRBV6-4 with TRBJ2-7, with 13 positions matching TRBD2. From germline, CDR1 is MRHNA and CDR2 SNTAGT. The CDR3 extends over 16 amino acids. The trim removed 7 bases at V and 0 bases at J, leaving 6 bases unmatched. CDR3: CASNRGLAGSSYEQYF. DNA of the CDR3: TGTGCCAGCAATCGGGGACTAGCGGGGAGCTCCTACGAGCAGTACTTC.

The rearrangement links TRBV6-5 to TRBJ2-7; 10 positions match TRBD1. The germline gives CDR1 MNHEY, CDR2 SVGAGI. V trimming: 4 bases; J trimming: 2 bases; junction bases outside the gene matches: 5. The CDR3 length is 15 residues. The CDR3 nucleotides read TGTGCCAGCAGTTTTACCGGGACAGGGGCCTACGAGCAGTACTTC. It translates to CASSFTGTGAYEQYF.

This clone has more than one count but fewer than ten. The gene calls are TRBV29-1 and TRBJ2-2; D gene ambiguous. The V end was cut by 3 bases, the J end by 1 base, with 6 bases between. The germline V gene encodes CDR1 SQVTM and CDR2 ANQGSEA. The CDR3 is 13 residues long. CDR3 in amino acids: CSVDEQNTGELFF. The CDR3 DNA reads as TGCAGCGTTGACGAGCAGAACACCGGGGAGCTGTTTTTT.

The genes are TRBV5-4 and TRBJ2-7; the D gene is possibly TRBD1 (6 bases). V lost 3 bases and J lost 2, with 12 bases in between. From germline, CDR1 is SGHNT and CDR2 YYREEE (reference sequence). The CDR3 covers 14 residues. CDR3 region: CASSYLQGTYEQYF. In nucleotides, the CDR3 is TGTGCCAGCAGCTACCTACAGGGTACCTACGAGCAGTACTTC.

The gene calls are TRBV4-2 and TRBJ2-1; 12 bases align to TRBD2. The CDR3 sequence is 18 residues long. The germline V gene has CDR1 LGHNA and CDR2 YNFKEQ. Trimming removed 0 bases from V and 0 bases from J; junction bases left unmatched: 3. This chain's CDR3 is CASSQEASGGASYNEQFF. The CDR3 DNA reads TGTGCCAGCAGCCAAGAGGCTAGCGGGGGGGCCTCCTACAATGAGCAGTTCTTC.